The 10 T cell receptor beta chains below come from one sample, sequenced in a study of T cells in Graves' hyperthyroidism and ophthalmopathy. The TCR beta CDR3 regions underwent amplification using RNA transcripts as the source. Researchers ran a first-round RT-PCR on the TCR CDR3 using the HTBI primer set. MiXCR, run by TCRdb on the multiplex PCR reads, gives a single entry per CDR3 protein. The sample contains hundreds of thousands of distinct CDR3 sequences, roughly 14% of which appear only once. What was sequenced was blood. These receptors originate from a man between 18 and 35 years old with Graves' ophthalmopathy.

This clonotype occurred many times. CDR3 residues: CASSPRTRLNTDTQYF. CDR3 nucleotides: TGTGCCAGCAGCCCCCGGACTAGACTGAACACAGATACGCAGTATTTT. This chain uses TRBV6-1 with TRBJ2-3; 7 bases match TRBD2. Germline CDR1 MNHNS, CDR2 SASEGT. This CDR3 spans 16 amino acids. The V and J ends lost 6 bases and 2 bases, in that order; junction bases with no gene match: 11.

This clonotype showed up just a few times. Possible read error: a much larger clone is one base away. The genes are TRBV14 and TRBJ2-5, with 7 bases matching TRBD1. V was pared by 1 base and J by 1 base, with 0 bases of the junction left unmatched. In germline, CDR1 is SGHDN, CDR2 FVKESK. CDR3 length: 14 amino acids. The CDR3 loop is CASSQGTGQETQYF. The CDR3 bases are TGTGCCAGCAGCCAAGGGACAGGCCAAGAGACCCAGTACTTC.

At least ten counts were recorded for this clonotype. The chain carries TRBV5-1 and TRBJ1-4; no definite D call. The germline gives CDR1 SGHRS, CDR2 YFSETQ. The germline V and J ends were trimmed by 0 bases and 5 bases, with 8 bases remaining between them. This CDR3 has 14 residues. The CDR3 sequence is CASSLEPRNEKLFF. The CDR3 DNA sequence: TGCGCCAGCAGCTTGGAACCGAGGAATGAAAAACTGTTTTTT.

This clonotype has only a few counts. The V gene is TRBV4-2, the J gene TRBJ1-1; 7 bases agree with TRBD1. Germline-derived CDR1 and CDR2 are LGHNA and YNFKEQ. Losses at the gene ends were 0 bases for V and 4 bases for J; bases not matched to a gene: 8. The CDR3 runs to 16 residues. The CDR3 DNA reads TGTGCCAGCAGCCAAGAAGAGGCAGGGGGTAGCACTGAAGCTTTCTTT. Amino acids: CASSQEEAGGSTEAFF.

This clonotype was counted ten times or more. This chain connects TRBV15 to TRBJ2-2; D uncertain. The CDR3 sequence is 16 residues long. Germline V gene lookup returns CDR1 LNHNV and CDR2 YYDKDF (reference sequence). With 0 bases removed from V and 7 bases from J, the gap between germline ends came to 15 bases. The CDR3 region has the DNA TGTGCCACCAGCAGAGATCAGCCAGCCCTGGGCGGGGAGCTGTTTTTT. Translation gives CATSRDQPALGGELFF.

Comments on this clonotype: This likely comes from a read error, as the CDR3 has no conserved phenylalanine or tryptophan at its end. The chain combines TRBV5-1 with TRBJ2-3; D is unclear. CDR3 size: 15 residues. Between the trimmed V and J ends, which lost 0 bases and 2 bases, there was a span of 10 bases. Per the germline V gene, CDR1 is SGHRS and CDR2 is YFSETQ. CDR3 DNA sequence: TGCGCCAGCAGCTTGGGGGTGGTTCCCACAGATACGCAGTATTCT. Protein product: CASSLGVVPTDTQYS.

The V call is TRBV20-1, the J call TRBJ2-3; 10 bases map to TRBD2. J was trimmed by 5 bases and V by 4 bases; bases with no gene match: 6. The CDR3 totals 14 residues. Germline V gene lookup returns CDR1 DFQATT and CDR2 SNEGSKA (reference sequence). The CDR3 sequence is CSAISGRARDTQYF. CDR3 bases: TGCAGTGCTATCAGCGGGAGGGCCAGAGATACGCAGTATTTT.

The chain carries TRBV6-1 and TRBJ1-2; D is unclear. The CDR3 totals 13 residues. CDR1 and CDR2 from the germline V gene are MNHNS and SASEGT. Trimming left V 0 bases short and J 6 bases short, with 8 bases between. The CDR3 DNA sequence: TGTGCCAGCAGTGAAGCGCGGTGGGATGGCTACACCTTC. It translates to CASSEARWDGYTF.

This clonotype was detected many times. CDR3 coding DNA: TGTGCCAGCAGGCTGACTGGCACAGATACGCAGTATTTT. Amino acid sequence: CASRLTGTDTQYF. The rearrangement joins TRBV12-3 or TRBV12-4 to TRBJ2-3, with D uncertain. Trimming cost V 6 bases and J 1 base, with 8 bases left between them. The CDR3 covers 13 residues.

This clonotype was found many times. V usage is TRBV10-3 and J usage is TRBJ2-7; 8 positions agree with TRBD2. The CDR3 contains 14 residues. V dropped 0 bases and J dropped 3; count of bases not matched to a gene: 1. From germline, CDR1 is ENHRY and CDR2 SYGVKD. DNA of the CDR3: TGTGCCATCAGTGAGTCGAGCGGGAGCTACGAGCAGTACTTC. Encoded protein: CAISESSGSYEQYF.